These T cell receptor beta chains were read from a single sample in a study of blood T cell repertoires in COVID-19. TCRdb's table, derived via immunoSEQ multiplex PCR, lists solely in-frame clones and lacks some. The sample has fewer than 250,000 clones; less than 90% are singletons. The specimen was peripheral blood. The receptors stem from a man aged 25 to 40 with acute or convalescent COVID-19. Both conserved end residues are part of each CDR3. The D gene is left open where the match is weak. Part of the rows lack a size; the others show once, few, many or a class for expanded clones.

d_call	v_call	clone_size	j_call	cdr3_aa	cdr3_nt
TRBD1	TRBV28	-	TRBJ1-2	CASSAWGRGTNYGYTF	TGTGCCAGCAGCGCTTGGGGCAGGGGGACTAACTATGGCTACACCTTC
-	TRBV15	-	TRBJ2-3	CATSRVRAVRTDTQYF	TGTGCCACCAGCAGAGTTCGAGCGGTGCGCACAGATACGCAGTATTTT
-	TRBV11-1	-	TRBJ2-7	CASSLMTAAYEQYF	TGTGCCAGCAGCTTAATGACAGCAGCCTACGAGCAGTACTTC
TRBD1	TRBV28	-	TRBJ1-3	CASTLQGGISGNTIYF	TGTGCCAGCACCCTCCAGGGGGGCATCTCTGGAAACACCATATATTTT
-	TRBV5-1	-	TRBJ2-1	CASSLGDRPNEQFF	TGCGCCAGCAGCTTGGGTGACAGACCCAATGAGCAGTTCTTC
-	TRBV7-6	-	TRBJ2-4	CASSLGALRGTKNIQYF	TGTGCCAGCAGCTTGGGGGCGCTGAGGGGTACCAAAAACATTCAGTACTTC
TRBD1	TRBV28	-	TRBJ1-2	CASSSGTGVYGYTF	TGTGCCAGCAGCTCCGGGACAGGGGTCTATGGCTACACCTTC
TRBD1	TRBV27	-	TRBJ1-1	CASSNRGTEAFF	TGTGCCAGCAGTAACAGGGGAACTGAAGCTTTCTTT
-	TRBV6-1	-	TRBJ1-2	CASSEPRQDYGYTF	TGTGCCAGCAGTGAACCCCGACAGGACTATGGCTACACCTTC
-	TRBV3-1/TRBV3-2	once	TRBJ1-5	CASSPQGGEYQPQHF	TGTGCCAGCAGCCCTCAGGGTGGGGAATATCAGCCCCAGCATTTT
TRBD1	TRBV4-1	-	TRBJ1-6	CASSRVTGGANSPLHF	TGCGCCAGCAGCCGCGTGACAGGGGGCGCGAATTCACCCCTCCACTTT
-	TRBV6-5	-	TRBJ2-3	CASLFFTDTQYF	TGTGCCAGCCTTTTTTTCACAGATACGCAGTATTTT
-	TRBV12-3/TRBV12-4	-	TRBJ1-6	CASSWALDSPLHF	TGTGCCAGCAGCTGGGCTCTCGATTCACCCCTCCACTTT
-	TRBV9	-	TRBJ1-3	CASSQVSGNTIYF	TGTGCCAGCAGCCAGGTCTCTGGAAACACCATATATTTT
-	TRBV14	-	TRBJ2-2	CASSQLAGPTGELFF	TGTGCCAGCAGCCAACTCGCGGGACCCACCGGGGAGCTGTTTTTT
TRBD1	TRBV5-8	-	TRBJ2-5	CASSIHRGSLQETQYF	TGTGCCAGCAGCATTCACAGGGGAAGTTTACAGGAGACCCAGTACTTC
TRBD1	TRBV19	-	TRBJ2-7	CASSFAGTGWDEQYF	TGTGCCAGTAGTTTTGCCGGGACAGGTTGGGACGAGCAGTACTTC
-	TRBV12-3/TRBV12-4	-	TRBJ1-2	CASSLTGWGYTF	TGTGCCAGCAGTTTAACAGGGTGGGGCTACACCTTC
TRBD2	TRBV7-8	-	TRBJ2-5	CASSLASVAGQTQYF	TGTGCCAGCAGCTTAGCCTCAGTAGCGGGACAGACCCAGTACTTC
TRBD1	TRBV18	-	TRBJ1-1	CASSRQGTGNTEAFF	TGTGCCAGCTCTCGACAGGGAACGGGTAACACTGAAGCTTTCTTT
-	TRBV6-5	-	TRBJ1-2	CASSFQGSYGYTF	TGTGCCAGCAGTTTCCAGGGGAGTTATGGCTACACCTTC
TRBD1	TRBV6-7	-	TRBJ2-3	CASSYYLRDRATDTQYF	TGTGCCAGCAGTTACTACCTCCGGGACAGGGCCACAGATACGCAGTATTTT
TRBD2	TRBV6-6	-	TRBJ2-1	CASTPGLAGVNEQFF	TGTGCCAGTACTCCGGGGCTAGCGGGAGTAAATGAGCAGTTCTTC
-	TRBV19	-	TRBJ2-7	CASSIDLRAAEQYF	TGTGCCAGTAGTATAGATCTCCGCGCCGCGGAGCAGTACTTC
TRBD2	TRBV11-2	-	TRBJ2-1	CASIPSGAGTYNEQFF	TGTGCCAGCATCCCTAGCGGGGCAGGAACCTACAATGAGCAGTTCTTC
TRBD1	TRBV6-5	-	TRBJ1-1	CASTRDRGRTEAFF	TGTGCCAGCACTCGGGACAGGGGAAGGACTGAAGCTTTCTTT
-	TRBV28	-	TRBJ2-7	CASSKVKTALFYEQYF	TGTGCCAGCAGTAAAGTGAAAACAGCTCTATTCTACGAGCAGTACTTC
-	TRBV10-3	-	TRBJ2-2	CAISGRSELTGELFF	TGTGCCATCAGTGGGAGGTCAGAGCTCACCGGGGAGCTGTTTTTT
TRBD1	TRBV24-1	-	TRBJ2-1	CATSDRTGGKDEQFF	TGTGCCACCAGTGATCGGACAGGGGGTAAGGATGAGCAGTTCTTC
TRBD2	TRBV5-1	-	TRBJ2-1	CASSVSGGTYNEQFF	TGCGCCAGCAGCGTTAGCGGGGGCACCTACAATGAGCAGTTCTTC
-	TRBV7-2	-	TRBJ2-7	CASSSSEGAYYEQYF	TGTGCCAGCAGCTCCTCGGAGGGGGCGTATTACGAGCAGTACTTC
TRBD1	TRBV29-1	few	TRBJ1-2	CSVEISDRGIYGYTF	TGCAGCGTTGAAATTAGTGACAGGGGAATCTATGGCTACACCTTC
-	TRBV7-9	-	TRBJ2-7	CASTPSSSYEQYF	TGTGCCAGCACCCCTTCTAGCTCCTACGAGCAGTACTTC
-	TRBV2	-	TRBJ1-5	CASSVPSSNQPQHF	TGTGCCAGCAGTGTCCCCAGTAGCAATCAGCCCCAGCATTTT
-	TRBV7-3	once	TRBJ1-1	CASSGGAVTRAEAFF	TGTGCCAGCAGCGGGGGCGCGGTAACCCGGGCTGAAGCTTTCTTT
-	TRBV7-9	-	TRBJ1-2	CASSLGPEDFYGYTF	TGTGCCAGCAGCTTAGGGCCAGAAGACTTCTATGGCTACACCTTC
-	TRBV4-1	-	TRBJ2-5	CASSQVNSAQETQYF	TGCGCCAGCAGCCAAGTTAATAGCGCGCAAGAGACCCAGTACTTC
TRBD1	TRBV19	-	TRBJ2-2	CASSQGQGSGELFF	TGTGCCAGTAGTCAGGGACAGGGGTCCGGGGAGCTGTTTTTT
-	TRBV4-2	-	TRBJ1-1	CASSQRGYATEAFF	TGTGCCAGCAGCCAAAGGGGCTACGCGACTGAAGCTTTCTTT
TRBD2	TRBV5-4	-	TRBJ2-3	CASSPEPAGGSGTDTQYF	TGTGCCAGCAGCCCTGAACCGGCGGGAGGGTCGGGCACAGATACGCAGTATTTT
-	TRBV6-4	-	TRBJ1-1	CASSDSGAGDTEAFF	TGTGCCAGCAGTGACTCGGGAGCGGGGGACACTGAAGCTTTCTTT
-	TRBV4-1	few	TRBJ2-1	CASSQGGSRLFF	TGCGCCAGCAGCCAAGGCGGTAGTCGTCTGTTCTTC
TRBD2	TRBV6-2/TRBV6-3	-	TRBJ2-1	CASSTKRGSSYNEQFF	TGTGCCAGCAGCACTAAGCGGGGGAGCTCCTACAATGAGCAGTTCTTC
-	TRBV6-1	-	TRBJ2-5	CASSGIGRTARRRETQYF	TGTGCCAGCAGTGGAATTGGGAGGACCGCCAGGCGACGAGAGACCCAGTACTTC
-	TRBV6-5	-	TRBJ1-2	CASTQISNYGYTF	TGTGCCAGCACGCAGATCTCTAACTATGGCTACACCTTC
-	TRBV18	-	TRBJ2-3	CASSPPRSTDTQYF	TGTGCCAGCTCACCACCGCGGAGCACAGATACGCAGTATTTT
-	TRBV30	-	TRBJ2-3	CAWSSQGNTDTQYF	TGTGCCTGGAGTAGTCAGGGGAACACAGATACGCAGTATTTT
-	TRBV18	-	TRBJ2-2	CASSIGRGSVGELFF	TGTGCCAGCTCGATCGGCAGAGGTTCGGTGGGGGAGCTGTTTTTT
-	TRBV7-6	-	TRBJ2-2	CASTPGLTGELFF	TGTGCCAGCACCCCCGGGTTGACCGGGGAGCTGTTTTTT
-	TRBV19	once	TRBJ2-7	CASSIGRQAPEQYF	TGTGCCAGTAGTATAGGGCGACAGGCTCCTGAGCAGTACTTC
TRBD2	TRBV11-2	-	TRBJ2-4	CASSRLAVRGVGNIQYF	TGTGCCAGCAGCCGACTAGCGGTGAGAGGGGTTGGAAACATTCAGTACTTC
-	TRBV7-3	-	TRBJ1-6	CASSLNRDSPLHF	TGTGCCAGCAGCTTAAATCGGGATTCACCCCTCCACTTT
-	TRBV24-1	-	TRBJ1-5	CATSDQTAFSNQPQHF	TGTGCCACCAGTGACCAGACAGCTTTTAGCAATCAGCCCCAGCATTTT
-	TRBV5-4	-	TRBJ1-1	CASSAKGVGAFF	TGTGCCAGCAGCGCGAAGGGGGTAGGAGCTTTCTTT
-	TRBV19	-	TRBJ1-4	CASRPRAGSEKLFF	TGTGCCAGTAGGCCTCGGGCGGGGAGTGAAAAACTGTTTTTT